The 32 T cell receptor beta chains below were found in one sample sequenced in a study of CD8+CD57+ T cells in acquired aplastic anemia. Using genomic DNA as the template, TCR beta VDJ and CDR3 profiling was carried out. TCRdb re-derived calls from the reads in MiXCR, one entry per CDR3 protein. The sample holds 150,000 to 200,000 distinct CDR3 sequences, roughly 48% seen once. The sequencing sample was made of sorted CD4+, CD8+, or CD8+CD57+ T cells (not recorded which) from PBMCs. The receptors stem from a human donor in good health.

This clonotype was seen repeatedly, ten times or more. The CDR3 DNA follows: TGTGCCATCAGTGAGTCCGTTGTCCAGGGTGAAAAACTGTTTTTT. It codes for CAISESVVQGEKLFF. The J gene is TRBJ1-4, the V gene TRBV10-3, with D tentatively TRBD1 (5 bases). Trimming stripped 0 bases from V and 7 bases from J, with 12 bases between. CDR1 and CDR2 from the germline V gene are ENHRY and SYGVKD. This CDR3 contains 15 residues.

This clonotype showed up just a few times. This rearrangement joins TRBV7-9 to TRBJ2-3; D possibly corresponds to TRBD1 (5 bases). Germline V CDR1 and CDR2: SEHNR, FQNEAQ (reference sequence). The V and J ends lost 8 bases and 3 bases respectively, with 9 bases between them. The CDR3 runs 12 residues. The CDR3 protein is CASGQGTDTQYF. DNA for the CDR3: TGTGCCAGCGGCCAGGGAACAGATACGCAGTATTTT.

This clonotype has more than one count but fewer than ten. The V call is TRBV7-6, the J call TRBJ2-5; tentatively, D is TRBD2 (5 bases). There are 14 residues in the CDR3. V was shortened by 5 bases and J by 1 base, with 11 bases between the two germline ends. From germline, CDR1 is SGHVS and CDR2 FNYEAQ. This chain's CDR3 is CASSAERAQETQYF. The CDR3, as DNA: TGTGCCAGCAGCGCGGAGAGGGCCCAAGAGACCCAGTACTTC.

The rearrangement links TRBV6-4 to TRBJ2-3; D gene uncertain. The CDR3 sequence is 16 residues long. The V end lost 0 bases, the J end lost 4 bases, and 14 bases lay between the germline ends. CDR1 and CDR2 from the germline V gene are MRHNA and SNTAGT. The CDR3 here is CASSDSRQGGADTQYF. The CDR3, as DNA: TGTGCCAGCAGTGACTCCCGACAAGGTGGGGCAGATACGCAGTATTTT.

This clonotype was recorded many times. The J gene is TRBJ2-6, the V gene TRBV5-1; D might be TRBD1 (6 bases). This CDR3 region has 17 residues. Between the trimmed V and J ends, which lost 2 bases and 2 bases, there was a span of 14 bases. CDR1 and CDR2 (germline): SGHRS, YFSETQ. The CDR3 is CASSFAQGSTGANVLTF. CDR3 DNA sequence: TGCGCCAGCAGCTTTGCACAGGGTTCCACTGGGGCCAACGTCCTGACTTTC.

As for this clonotype: The junction departs from germline at one end; a sequencing error may be responsible. The V call is TRBV24-1, the J call TRBJ2-1, with D perhaps given as TRBD1 or TRBD2 (5 bases each). This CDR3 comprises 15 residues. Looked up from germline, CDR1 is KGHDR and CDR2 is SFDVKD. The CDR3 sequence: CAASDLKGTHNEQFF. The CDR3 bases are TGTGCCGCCAGTGATCTTAAGGGGACCCACAATGAGCAGTTCTTC.

This clonotype was seen ten or more times. V gene TRBV19 combines with J gene TRBJ1-5; 7 nucleotides match TRBD1. The trim removed 6 bases at V and 4 bases at J, leaving 6 bases unmatched. Germline V gene data show CDR1 as LNHDA and CDR2 as SQIVND (reference sequence). The CDR3 has 14 residues. CDR3 DNA sequence: TGTGCCAGTAGCCAAGGACAGGTTAATCAGCCCCAGCATTTT. It translates to CASSQGQVNQPQHF.

Note on this clonotype: Just one base apart from a much larger clone, this may be a read error. The CDR3 region has the DNA TGTGCCAGCGGGCTCGGCGGGAATGAGCAGTTCTTC. Encoded protein: CASGLGGNEQFF. The V and J genes are TRBV12-3 or TRBV12-4 and TRBJ2-1; D is perhaps TRBD2 (5 bases). The V and J ends lost 8 bases and 7 bases respectively, with 12 bases between them. CDR3 length: 12 amino acids.

On this clonotype itself: Mismatch with germline at one junction end may stem from a read error. The genes are TRBV10-3 and TRBJ2-5, with a possible D match to TRBD1 (6 bases). CDR3 length equals 13 residues. CDR1 is ENHRY, CDR2 SYGVKD, per germline. As DNA, the CDR3 is TGTACCATCAGGACGGGTCCCAGGGGGACCCAGTACTTC. Translated: CTIRTGPRGTQYF.

V gene TRBV20-1 combines with J gene TRBJ1-2; D remains unclear. The germline gives CDR1 DFQATT, CDR2 SNEGSKA (reference sequence). Trimming took 4 bases from V and 4 from J, leaving 13 bases between them. The CDR3 covers 13 residues. CDR3 bases: TGCAGTGCTAATCCCCTCGAGGCCTATGGCTACACCTTC. Its translation: CSANPLEAYGYTF.

This clonotype appeared many times. The rearrangement joins TRBV6-1 to TRBJ2-3, with D uncertain. The CDR3 is made up of 13 amino acids. Germline values: CDR1 MNHNS, CDR2 SASEGT. The V and J ends lost 10 bases and 1 base respectively, with 12 bases between them. CDR3 nucleotide sequence: TGTGCCACCTTCCCCCCCGGCACAGATACGCAGTATTTT. Translation gives CATFPPGTDTQYF.

In its sample, this clonotype was seen many times. V is TRBV12-3 or TRBV12-4 and J is TRBJ2-1; no clear D. This CDR3 is built from 11 residues. The ends were cut back, 7 bases at V and 3 bases at J, with 4 bases in the middle. The CDR3 DNA sequence: TGTGCCAGCAATTACTACAATGAGCAGTTCTTC. Translating it yields CASNYYNEQFF.

The V gene is TRBV6-5, the J gene TRBJ2-7; maybe TRBD1 (5 bases). This CDR3 has 12 residues. Trimming took off 7 bases at V and 4 bases at J, with 11 bases between the two ends. The germline gives CDR1 MNHEY, CDR2 SVGAGI. CDR3 sequence (DNA): TGTGCCAGCAATTCAGGGTGGTACGAGCAGTACTTC. It is translated as CASNSGWYEQYF.

This chain connects TRBV5-1 to TRBJ2-6; D call uncertain. This CDR3 comprises 15 residues. V was shortened by 4 bases and J by 0 bases, with 8 bases between the two germline ends. Germline V lookup: CDR1 SGHRS, CDR2 YFSETQ. The CDR3 protein is CASSPTPSGANVLTF. In DNA, the CDR3 is TGCGCCAGCAGCCCGACACCCTCTGGGGCCAACGTCCTGACTTTC. Filled out from reference TRBV5-1 and TRBJ2-6, the complete variable domain reads KAGVTQTPRYLIKTRGQQVTLSCSPISGHRSVSWYQQTPGQGLQFLFEYFSETQRNKGNFPGRFSGRQFSNSRSEMNVSTLELGDSALYLCASSPTPSGANVLTFGAGSRLTVL.

This clonotype was detected ten times or more. The rearrangement uses TRBV6-1 and TRBJ1-1; D unclear. The ends were cut back, 6 bases at V and 7 bases at J, with 18 bases in the middle. The CDR3 extends over 14 amino acids. The V gene's germline CDR1 is MNHNS and CDR2 SASEGT. CDR3 sequence reads: CASRQDLTTGEAFF. CDR3 DNA: TGTGCCAGCAGGCAGGATCTTACCACGGGTGAAGCTTTCTTT.

This clonotype appeared once. The rearrangement uses TRBV24-1 and TRBJ2-1, with D unclear. The CDR3 has 13 amino acids. Looked up from germline, CDR1 is KGHDR and CDR2 is SFDVKD. V was clipped by 1 base and J by 6 bases, with 6 bases between them. Here the CDR3 reads CATSDFGRNEQFF. The CDR3 DNA follows: TGTGCCACCAGTGATTTTGGGCGCAATGAGCAGTTCTTC.

This clonotype was counted many times. V is TRBV7-2 and J is TRBJ2-7; TRBD2 agrees at 12 bases. The CDR3 is 16 amino acids. V was clipped by 4 bases and J by 5 bases; unmatched bases: 9. Germline CDR1 reads SGHTA; CDR2 reads FQGNSA. The DNA of the CDR3 is TGTGCCAGCAGCTCTCCTAGCGGGAGGGCGGGGAACGAGCAGTACTTC. It translates to CASSSPSGRAGNEQYF.

This clonotype was recorded many times. The V and J genes are TRBV19 and TRBJ1-5; no firm D call. The germline V gene encodes CDR1 LNHDA and CDR2 SQIVND (reference sequence). The length of the CDR3 is 14 residues. V shed 5 bases and J shed 2 bases, with 10 bases lying between them. CDR3 protein: CASSEGEGNQPQHF. For the CDR3, the DNA is TGTGCCAGTAGTGAGGGTGAGGGCAATCAGCCCCAGCATTTT.

This clonotype was counted at least ten times. The chain combines TRBV27 with TRBJ1-6, with no clear D. Germline V gene data show CDR1 as MNHEY and CDR2 as SMNVEV (reference sequence). V was shortened by 5 bases and J by 9 bases, with 20 bases between the two germline ends. This CDR3 is built from 16 residues. This CDR3 is CASSQQTQTKTSPLHF. In nucleotides, the CDR3 is TGTGCCAGCAGTCAACAGACTCAAACTAAGACTTCACCCCTCCACTTT.

This clonotype occurred many times. A much larger clone lies one base from this, so it may be a read error. The V gene is TRBV25-1, the J gene TRBJ2-3, with 9 positions matching TRBD1. The length of the CDR3 is 15 residues. V shed 6 bases and J 5 bases; nucleotides not matched to a gene: 9. CDR1 is MGHDK and CDR2 is SYGVNS in the germline V gene. The CDR3: CASRPDRGGGDTQYF. CDR3 sequence (DNA): TGTGCCAGCAGACCCGACAGGGGGGGAGGAGATACGCAGTATTTT. The full variable domain, its missing parts supplied by reference TRBV25-1 and TRBJ2-3, is EADIYQTPRYLVIGTGKKITLECSQTMGHDKMYWYQQDPGMELHLIHYSYGVNSTEKGDLSSESTVSRIRTEHFPLTLESARPSHTSQYLCASRPDRGGGDTQYFGPGTRLTVL.

This clonotype was observed many times. The chain joins TRBV6-1 to TRBJ1-1; D remains unclear. Trimming pared 4 bases from V and 4 bases from J, leaving 13 bases between. Germline assignment: CDR1 MNHNS and CDR2 SASEGT. The CDR3 has 14 amino acids. CDR3 in DNA: TGTGCCAGCAGTGGACTAGCGCGGGGCACTGAAGCTTTCTTT. Translation: CASSGLARGTEAFF.

The V gene is TRBV19, the J gene TRBJ1-5; D gene unclear. Germline V gene sequence: CDR1 LNHDA, CDR2 SQIVND (reference sequence). Between the trimmed V and J ends, which lost 6 bases and 11 bases, there was a span of 17 bases. The CDR3 spans 13 residues. CDR3 residues: CASSGRTDTAQHF. CDR3 sequence (DNA): TGTGCCAGTAGCGGCCGCACAGATACGGCCCAGCATTTT.

Remarks on this clonotype: At one end, the junction sequence differs from germline, possibly due to a read error. The rearrangement uses TRBV3-1 and TRBJ2-1, with TRBD2 identical over 7 bases. CDR1 and CDR2 (germline): LGHDT, YNNKEL (reference sequence). There are 15 residues in the CDR3. Written as DNA, the CDR3 is TGTGCCAGCAGCCAAGAAGGTCGACTAGCTAATGGGCAGTTCTTC. Amino acid sequence: CASSQEGRLANGQFF.

Many counts were recorded for this clonotype. The chain combines TRBV7-3 with TRBJ2-7; either TRBD1 or TRBD2 may supply D (5 bases each). The V gene lost 6 bases and the J gene lost 1 base, with 16 bases spanning the gap. The CDR3 runs 15 residues. Germline V CDR1 and CDR2: SGHTA, FQGTGA. Here the CDR3 reads CASSPQGRESYEQYF. The CDR3 DNA reads as TGTGCCAGCAGTCCTCAGGGCAGGGAGTCCTACGAGCAGTACTTC.

This chain joins TRBV6-1 and TRBJ1-1; no definite D call. The germline gives CDR1 MNHNS, CDR2 SASEGT. V shed 6 bases and J shed 1 base, with 12 bases lying between them. CDR3 length: 14 amino acids. The CDR3 region has the DNA TGTGCCAGCAGCCCGCCGGGCCAGAACACTGAAGCTTTCTTT. It yields the protein CASSPPGQNTEAFF.

The chain couples TRBV11-1 to TRBJ2-1, with TRBD2 identical over 8 bases. Germline V gene data show CDR1 as SGHAT and CDR2 as FQDESV (reference sequence). The CDR3 has 16 residues. V trimming: 0 bases; J trimming: 8 bases; junction bases outside the gene matches: 9. The CDR3 sequence is CASSLAPGLVYDEQFF. CDR3 bases: TGTGCCAGCAGCTTAGCACCGGGACTAGTTTATGATGAGCAGTTCTTC.

At least ten counts were recorded for this clonotype. The chain employs TRBV5-1 and TRBJ1-1; tentative D call: TRBD1 (6 bases). Germline values: CDR1 SGHRS, CDR2 YFSETQ. The CDR3 has 15 amino acids. Deletions cut 1 base from V and 0 bases from J, with 10 bases between. The CDR3 nucleotides are TGCGCCAGCAGCTTGAATGCAGGGGTGAACACTGAAGCTTTCTTT. It yields the protein CASSLNAGVNTEAFF.

This clonotype was observed at least ten times. This rearrangement joins TRBV12-3 or TRBV12-4 to TRBJ2-5; 14 nucleotides agree with TRBD2. The CDR3 runs to 16 residues. V lost 5 bases and J lost 2; bases outside the gene matches: 4. The CDR3 loop is CASSPGTSGGQETQYF. The DNA of the CDR3 is TGTGCCAGCAGTCCCGGGACTAGCGGGGGACAAGAGACCCAGTACTTC.

CDR3 DNA sequence: TGTGCCAGAGGAACAGGGGGCCATCAGCCCCAGCATTTT. This encodes CARGTGGHQPQHF. This chain links TRBV2 with TRBJ1-5; 9 nucleotides align to TRBD1. The V and J ends lost 9 bases and 5 bases, in that order; junction bases with no gene match: 5. In germline, CDR1 is SNHLY, CDR2 FYNNEI. The CDR3 contains 13 residues.

The CDR3 loop reads CASSLGWDGPSYGYTF. The CDR3 coding sequence is TGCGCCAGCAGCTTGGGGTGGGACGGGCCCAGCTATGGCTACACCTTC. The chain recombines TRBV5-1 with TRBJ1-2, with D perhaps matching TRBD1 (5 bases). V dropped 0 bases and J dropped 4 bases, with 16 bases sitting between them. CDR1 and CDR2 (germline): SGHRS, YFSETQ. CDR3 length: 16 residues.

This clonotype was seen a handful of times. One base away lies a much larger clone, so this may be a sequencing read error. This sequence joins TRBV19 and TRBJ2-3, with D tentatively TRBD1 or TRBD2 (6 bases each). Germline CDR1 is LNHDA and CDR2 is SQIVND (reference sequence). The CDR3 loop spans 16 amino acids. CDR3 protein: CASSISRGLSTGTQYF. The CDR3, as DNA: TGTGCCAGTAGTATCAGTCGGGGGCTCAGCACAGGTACGCAGTATTTT.

The CDR3 nucleotides are TGCGCCAGCAGGGGGACTAGCGGGAGTAACAATGGGCGGTTCTTC. Residues: CASRGTSGSNNGRFF. The gene calls are TRBV10-1 and TRBJ2-1; 14 nucleotides line up with TRBD2. The ends lost 6 bases at V and 15 bases at J; junction bases unmatched: 13. The CDR3 is 15 residues long. Germline-derived CDR1 and CDR2 are WNHNN and SYGVQD (reference sequence).